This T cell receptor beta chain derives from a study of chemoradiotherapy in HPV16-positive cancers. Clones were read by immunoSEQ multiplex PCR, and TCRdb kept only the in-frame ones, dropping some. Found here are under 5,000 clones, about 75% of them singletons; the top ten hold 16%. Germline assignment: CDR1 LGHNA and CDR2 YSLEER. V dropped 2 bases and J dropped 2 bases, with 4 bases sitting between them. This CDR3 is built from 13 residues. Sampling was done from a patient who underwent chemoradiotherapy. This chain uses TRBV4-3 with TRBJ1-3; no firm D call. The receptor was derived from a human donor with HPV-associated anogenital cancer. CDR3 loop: CASSQLAGNTIYF. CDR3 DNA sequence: TGCGCCAGCAGCCAACTTGCTGGAAACACCATATATTTT.